The next 19 T cell receptor beta chains were all read from a single sample in a study of shared clonotypes between healthy human individuals. The data were produced by immunoSEQ multiplex PCR, yet TCRdb's version contains in-frame clones alone and is incomplete. The sample lists 2.3 million or so clones; 93% were seen once. Material: naive CD4+ T cells from PBMCs. Subset indicated: CD45RA+ positively selected. The source of these receptors is a man between 18 and 29 years old in good health. Some clones in this sample may be carry-over from other donors' samples.

This clone appeared a single time. Other nucleotide sequences from this sample produce the same CDR3. V is TRBV7-8 and J is TRBJ2-7; 11 bases match TRBD2. The CDR3 loop spans 14 amino acids. The trim removed 2 bases at V and 7 bases at J, leaving 4 bases unmatched. Germline V CDR1 and CDR2: SGHVS, FQNEAQ. CDR3 DNA sequence: TGTGCCAGCAGCTTAACTAGCGGGAGAGGGGAGCAGTACTTC. Protein sequence: CASSLTSGRGEQYF.

This clone appeared a few times. This same CDR3 is encoded by further DNA sequences in the sample. The chain uses TRBV4-1 and TRBJ1-2, with no clear D. The germline V gene encodes CDR1 MGHRA and CDR2 YSYEKL. Trimming removed 0 bases from V and 2 bases from J, with 4 bases in between. This CDR3 has 13 amino acids. CDR3 bases: TGCGCCAGCAGCCAAGACCAGAACTATGGCTACACCTTC. Its translation is CASSQDQNYGYTF.

In its sample, this clone was seen once. CDR3 DNA sequence: TGCGCCAGCAACCTAGACAGGGGTGTTTTCGGTGATGGCTACACCTTC. Translated, it gives CASNLDRGVFGDGYTF. The chain combines TRBV5-1 with TRBJ1-2; TRBD1 aligns across 8 bases. The CDR3 covers 16 residues. J was trimmed by 6 bases and V by 6 bases; bases with no gene match: 16. Looked up from germline, CDR1 is SGHRS and CDR2 is YFSETQ.

This rearrangement joins TRBV28 to TRBJ1-3; 7 bases are shared with TRBD1. The V segment lost 7 bases and the J segment 0 bases; nucleotides outside the gene matches: 9. Germline-derived CDR1 and CDR2 are MDHEN and SYDVKM. The CDR3 extends over 16 amino acids. The CDR3 nucleotides read TGTGCCAGCACCCGACGGACAGGTGGCTCTGGAAACACCATATATTTT. This encodes CASTRRTGGSGNTIYF.

This clone was found once. J is TRBJ2-3 and V is TRBV5-1; 11 nucleotides agree with TRBD2. There are 16 residues in the CDR3. The trim removed 4 bases at V and 2 bases at J, leaving 6 bases unmatched. In germline, CDR1 is SGHRS, CDR2 YFSETQ. The CDR3 DNA sequence: TGCGCCAGCAGCCAACGACTAGCGGGATACACAGATACGCAGTATTTT. Its protein product is CASSQRLAGYTDTQYF.

This chain joins TRBV6-1 and TRBJ2-3, with 7 bases lining up with TRBD2. Germline CDR1 MNHNS, CDR2 SASEGT. This CDR3 spans 15 amino acids. The J segment lost 10 bases and the V segment lost 3 bases, leaving 13 bases of the junction unmatched. CDR3 amino acids: CASSDQGRDYPAQYF. The CDR3 coding sequence is TGTGCCAGCAGTGATCAGGGTCGGGACTACCCAGCGCAGTATTTT.

This chain connects TRBV28 to TRBJ1-1; no definite D call. Looked up from germline, CDR1 is MDHEN and CDR2 is SYDVKM. This CDR3 has 18 amino acids. V lost 6 bases and J lost 0, with 23 bases in between. This CDR3 is CASSTRLLRRAVNTEAFF. The CDR3, as DNA: TGTGCCAGCAGCACTCGTCTCCTTCGGCGGGCCGTGAACACTGAAGCTTTCTTT.

V usage is TRBV27 and J usage is TRBJ2-1; D is undetermined. V gave up 6 bases and J gave up 0 bases, with 12 bases separating them. This CDR3 is built from 15 residues. CDR1 MNHEY and CDR2 SMNVEV come from the germline V gene (reference sequence). CDR3 in DNA: TGTGCCAGCAGCTTTTCCACTTCCTCCTACAATGAGCAGTTCTTC. This encodes CASSFSTSSYNEQFF.

This chain joins TRBV5-1 and TRBJ2-5; D may correspond to TRBD1 or TRBD2 (5 bases each). CDR3 length equals 15 residues. Germline CDR1 and CDR2: SGHRS and YFSETQ. V gave up 1 base and J gave up 3 bases, with 13 bases separating them. The CDR3 sequence: CASSLFFGGEETQYF. In DNA, the CDR3 is TGCGCCAGCAGCTTGTTTTTTGGGGGAGAAGAGACCCAGTACTTC. Full variable domain (rest looked up from reference TRBV5-1 and TRBJ2-5): KAGVTQTPRYLIKTRGQQVTLSCSPISGHRSVSWYQQTPGQGLQFLFEYFSETQRNKGNFPGRFSGRQFSNSRSEMNVSTLELGDSALYLCASSLFFGGEETQYFGPGTRLLVL.

A remark on this clone: Other DNA sequences in the same sample also yield this CDR3. The rearrangement joins TRBV28 to TRBJ2-7; D is undetermined. The CDR3 length is 13 residues. Trimming took 2 bases from V and 3 from J, leaving 8 bases between them. In germline, CDR1 is MDHEN, CDR2 SYDVKM. CDR3 nucleotides: TGTGCCAGCAGTTTAGGTCAGGACTACGAGCAGTACTTC. This encodes CASSLGQDYEQYF.

About this clone itself: This same CDR3 is encoded by further DNA sequences in the sample. CDR3 DNA: TGCAGCGTTGCAGGCAGGTCCTCCTACGAGCAGTACTTC. Translation: CSVAGRSSYEQYF. The chain is built from TRBV29-1 and TRBJ2-7; D is uncertain. V lost 4 bases, J lost 0 bases, and 10 bases lay in between. From germline, CDR1 is SQVTM and CDR2 ANQGSEA. The CDR3 sequence is 13 residues long.

Note on this clone: The sample has other DNA sequences that encode this CDR3 too. This chain's CDR3 is CASSYLAGNEQFF. CDR3 in DNA: TGTGCCAGCAGTTACCTAGCGGGCAATGAGCAGTTCTTC. The chain joins TRBV6-5 to TRBJ2-1; 8 positions agree with TRBD2. This CDR3 is 13 amino acids long. V shed 2 bases and J 6 bases; nucleotides not matched to a gene: 0. Germline CDR1 reads MNHEY; CDR2 reads SVGAGI.

The V call is TRBV6-6, the J call TRBJ1-6, with D unclear. The V end lost 6 bases, the J end lost 17 bases, and 23 bases lay between the germline ends. The CDR3 runs to 14 residues. Germline CDR1 MNHNY, CDR2 SVGAGI (reference sequence). This chain's CDR3 is CASSPDIPSSFFHF. For the CDR3, the DNA is TGTGCCAGCAGCCCCGACATCCCTTCTTCTTTTTTCCACTTT.

The chain has TRBV1 and TRBJ2-1; the table's D call, TRBD2, was not checked against the DNA. TRBV1 is recorded as a pseudogene. The CDR3 runs to 19 residues. The CDR3 here is CTSSQVRIAGGSSYNEQFF. Here the CDR3 DNA reads TGCACCAGCAGCCAAGTTAGGATAGCGGGGGGAAGCTCCTACAATGAGCAGTTCTTC.

The J gene is TRBJ2-5, the V gene TRBV6-5, with D possibly matching TRBD2 (5 bases). The V and J ends lost 6 bases and 5 bases respectively, with 13 bases between them. This CDR3 is 13 amino acids long. CDR1 is MNHEY and CDR2 is SVGAGI in the germline V gene. The CDR3 DNA reads TGTGCCAGCAGCATAGGACTGAGGGAGACCCAGTACTTC. Encoded protein: CASSIGLRETQYF.

The chain combines TRBV7-6 with TRBJ1-2, with no clear D. The germline V and J ends were trimmed by 0 bases and 4 bases, with 6 bases remaining between them. CDR3 size: 13 residues. Germline V CDR1 and CDR2: SGHVS, FNYEAQ. The CDR3 spells CASSLAGLYGYTF. DNA for the CDR3: TGTGCCAGCAGCTTAGCAGGGCTCTATGGCTACACCTTC.

The rearrangement joins TRBV6-1 to TRBJ2-7; the D is unclear. The V end lost 0 bases, the J end lost 4 bases, and 10 bases lay between the germline ends. The germline gives CDR1 MNHNS, CDR2 SASEGT. The CDR3 is 14 residues long. As DNA, the CDR3 is TGTGCCAGCAGTGAAGCCGGCCTGGTTTACGAGCAGTACTTC. It specifies CASSEAGLVYEQYF.

CDR3 residues: CASSARWQGTSYEQYF. The CDR3 nucleotides read TGTGCCAGTAGCGCCCGGTGGCAGGGGACCTCCTACGAGCAGTACTTC. The chain links TRBV19 to TRBJ2-7; the D gene is possibly TRBD1 (6 bases). This CDR3 comprises 16 residues. Germline values: CDR1 LNHDA, CDR2 SQIVND (reference sequence). V was pared by 6 bases and J by 0 bases, with 18 bases between.

The rearrangement uses TRBV2 and TRBJ2-1; D is undetermined. The length of the CDR3 is 13 residues. Between the trimmed V and J ends, which lost 2 bases and 8 bases, there was a span of 10 bases. From germline, CDR1 is SNHLY and CDR2 FYNNEI. The CDR3 DNA follows: TGTGCCAGCAGTGAATATGAAGGCTATGAGCAGTTCTTC. Protein sequence: CASSEYEGYEQFF. Full variable domain (remainder filled in from reference TRBV2 and TRBJ2-1): EPEVTQTPSHQVTQMGQEVILRCVPISNHLYFYWYRQILGQKVEFLVSFYNNEISEKSEIFDDQFSVERPDGSNFTLKIRSTKLEDSAMYFCASSEYEGYEQFFGPGTRLTVL.